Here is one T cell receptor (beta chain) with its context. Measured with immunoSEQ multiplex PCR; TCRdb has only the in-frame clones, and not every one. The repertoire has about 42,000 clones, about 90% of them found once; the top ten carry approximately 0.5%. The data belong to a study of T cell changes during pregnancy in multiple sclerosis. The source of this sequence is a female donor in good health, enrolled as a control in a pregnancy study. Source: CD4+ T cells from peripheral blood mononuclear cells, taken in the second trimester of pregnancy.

DNA of the CDR3: TGCAGCGTTGGGAGGGGAAGCACAGATACGCAGTATTTT. It translates to CSVGRGSTDTQYF. This sequence joins TRBV29-1 and TRBJ2-3; D might be TRBD2 (6 bases). The V gene's germline CDR1 is SQVTM and CDR2 ANQGSEA. V lost 4 bases and J 0 bases, leaving 8 bases between the germline ends. The CDR3 loop spans 13 amino acids.